This section outlines one T cell receptor beta chain sequence together with its context. Original analysis: Reference gene primer amplification gave nucleated cell count estimates. This table comes from immunoSEQ multiplex PCR, and its TCRdb copy is limited to in-frame clones, with some not included. The V and J calls and clone size are taken from that table; D and trimming were inferred from the DNA. The repertoire includes 380,000 or so clones, 89% of them detected once, and 1% to 1.5% sits in the top ten. The V gene's germline CDR1 is MGHDK and CDR2 SYGVNS. The CDR3 is made up of 14 amino acids. V was clipped by 3 bases and J by 2 bases, with 10 bases between them. The sample comes from a study of blood T cell repertoires in COVID-19. Study-wide background: Acute-phase and convalescent COVID-19 samples originated in the United States, Italy and Spain.

The chain combines TRBV25-1 with TRBJ1-1; TRBD1 might be the D (5 bases). Sequencing was done on a sample of peripheral blood. The TCR originated in a man aged 35-49 years with acute or convalescent COVID-19. The DNA for the CDR3 is TGTGCCAGCAGTGATAGGGGCCGCAACACTGAAGCTTTCTTT. Amino acid sequence: CASSDRGRNTEAFF.